Listed here are 5 T cell receptor beta chains from one sample, sequenced in a study of T cell repertoires in cytomegalovirus infection. Which antigens these TCRs recognize remains unknown. Using its own MiXCR run on the reads, TCRdb lists one record per CDR3 protein. Among about 700,000 distinct CDR3 sequences listed, around a third were seen once. The sample was cultured PBMCs, taken from culture after CMV antigen stimulation. Receptor source: a human donor in good health (CMV status not recorded). Some clones in this sample may be carry-over from other donors' samples.

This chain links TRBV6-1 with TRBJ1-3; D perhaps matches TRBD1 (6 bases). The ends were cut back, 7 bases at V and 0 bases at J, with 16 bases in the middle. The CDR3 totals 16 residues. CDR1 is MNHNS and CDR2 is SASEGT in the germline V gene. CDR3 region: CASTRGYRDSGNTIYF. As DNA, the CDR3 is TGTGCCAGCACCCGTGGGTACAGGGACTCTGGAAACACCATATATTTT.

This clonotype was seen at least ten times. The chain joins TRBV7-9 to TRBJ1-3; a weak D match, TRBD1 (5 bases). CDR3 length: 18 residues. V was cut by 7 bases and J by 4 bases, with 26 bases left in between. Per germline, CDR1 SEHNR and CDR2 FQNEAQ (reference sequence). Here the CDR3 reads CASTTSVGGLQGGNTIYF. Written as DNA, the CDR3 is TGTGCCAGCACCACCTCAGTGGGGGGACTCCAAGGGGGAAACACCATATATTTT.

This clonotype was observed a handful of times. The rearrangement uses TRBV7-9 and TRBJ2-5, with TRBD2 as a possible D gene (5 bases). The CDR3 extends over 14 amino acids. Per germline, CDR1 SEHNR and CDR2 FQNEAQ (reference sequence). Deletions cut 5 bases from V and 4 bases from J, with 14 bases between. CDR3: CASSLSMRAETQYF. The DNA of the CDR3 is TGTGCCAGCAGCCTATCCATGAGGGCAGAGACCCAGTACTTC.

CDR3 protein: CSARGGADTEAFF. For the CDR3, the DNA is TGCAGTGCTAGGGGGGGCGCGGACACTGAAGCTTTCTTT. The rearrangement uses TRBV20-1 and TRBJ1-1; possibly TRBD1 for D (6 bases). The CDR3 loop spans 13 amino acids. V lost 3 bases, J lost 3 bases, and 11 bases lay in between. Per germline, CDR1 DFQATT and CDR2 SNEGSKA (reference sequence).

This clonotype was seen only a few times. The chain combines TRBV3-1 with TRBJ2-3; D remains ambiguous. CDR1 is LGHDT, CDR2 YNNKEL, per germline (reference sequence). The ends were cut back, 0 bases at V and 8 bases at J, with 9 bases in the middle. This CDR3 contains 13 residues. The CDR3 bases are TGTGCCAGCAGCCAAGATCTCGATGGTACGCAGTATTTT. Translation: CASSQDLDGTQYF.